This T cell receptor (beta chain) was captured in a study of shared clonotypes between healthy human individuals. Repertoires were generated with immunoSEQ multiplex PCR, while TCRdb's copy carries only in-frame clones and drops some. The sample lists some 320,000 clones, 80% to 90% occurring once. The origin of this receptor is a man aged 18 to 29 in good health. Sample: memory CD8+ T cells sorted from blood. Subset: CD45RO+ cells pooled with CCR7-negative TemRA cells.

The CDR3 is CASSPQERGADGELFF. Here the CDR3 DNA reads TGTGCCAGCAGCCCACAGGAGCGGGGGGCTGACGGGGAGCTGTTTTTT. V is TRBV7-9 and J is TRBJ2-2, with 9 bases identical to TRBD2. CDR3 size: 16 residues. V lost 5 bases to trimming and J lost 7 bases; unmatched junction nucleotides: 11. The germline CDR1 and CDR2 sequences are SEHNR and FQNEAQ (reference sequence).